Each of the 11 T cell receptor beta chains below was sequenced from the same sample in a study of Graves' ophthalmopathy and Graves' hyperthyroidism. RNA served as the template for amplifying TCR beta CDR3 regions. First-round RT-PCR employed HTBI primers, with a second-round multiplex PCR after it. TCRdb reprocessed the multiplex PCR reads via MiXCR and lists one record per CDR3 protein. Of about 740,000 distinct CDR3 sequences in the sample, roughly two fifths were seen once. Sequenced input: peripheral blood. The receptors were sampled from an adult man with Graves' ophthalmopathy.

The genes are TRBV12-3 or TRBV12-4 and TRBJ2-7; 8 bases line up with TRBD2. CDR3 length equals 11 residues. The V and J ends lost 5 bases and 6 bases, in that order; junction bases with no gene match: 0. The CDR3 nucleotides are TGTGCCAGCAGTGGGACTAGCGAGCAGTACTTC. It codes for CASSGTSEQYF.

This clonotype was picked up a small number of times. The J gene is TRBJ2-7, the V gene TRBV11-1; 13 nucleotides match TRBD2. Looked up from germline, CDR1 is SGHAT and CDR2 is FQDESV (reference sequence). The ends lost 7 bases at V and 6 bases at J; junction bases unmatched: 6. CDR3 length equals 14 residues. The CDR3 coding sequence is TGTGCCAGCACCATCGGACTAGCGGGAGCCGAGCAGTACTTC. Residues: CASTIGLAGAEQYF.

The J gene is TRBJ1-1, the V gene TRBV18; D is uncertain. Germline V lookup: CDR1 KGHSH, CDR2 LQKENI. The CDR3 consists of 14 residues. Trimming left V 1 base short and J 4 bases short, with 10 bases between. CDR3 DNA: TGTGCCAGCTCACCACAGTCAGTTCCCACTGAAGCTTTCTTT. Translated, it gives CASSPQSVPTEAFF. The full variable domain, in which reference TRBV18 and TRBJ1-1 provide the parts outside the CDR3, is NAGVMQNPRHLVRRRGQEARLRCSPMKGHSHVYWYRQLPEEGLKFMVYLQKENIIDESGMPKERFSAEFPKEGPSILRIQQVVRGDSAAYFCASSPQSVPTEAFFGQGTRLTVV.

The gene calls are TRBV29-1 and TRBJ2-5; the D gene could be TRBD1 or TRBD2 (5 bases each). CDR3 length: 14 residues. The V end lost 4 bases, the J end lost 2 bases, and 14 bases lay between the germline ends. Germline CDR1 SQVTM, CDR2 ANQGSEA. The CDR3 DNA reads TGCAGCGTTGGTAAGGGGACGTGTCAAGAGACCCAGTACTTC. It codes for CSVGKGTCQETQYF.

The genes are TRBV7-9 and TRBJ2-2, with 9 positions matching TRBD2. Germline V gives CDR1 SEHNR, CDR2 FQNEAQ (reference sequence). The CDR3 consists of 17 residues. Trimming removed 5 bases from V and 5 bases from J; junction bases left unmatched: 12. The CDR3 here is CASSQAPSGRFTGELFF. The DNA for the CDR3 is TGTGCCAGCAGCCAGGCCCCCAGCGGGAGGTTTACCGGGGAGCTGTTTTTT.

The chain recombines TRBV12-5 with TRBJ1-2, with D possibly being TRBD1 (6 bases). The CDR3 is 14 residues long. Trimming left V 4 bases short and J 2 bases short, with 11 bases between. The germline V gene has CDR1 LGHNT and CDR2 FRNRAP. CDR3 DNA: TGTGCTAGTGGTTCCCCGGGACAAAACTATGGCTACACCTTC. This gives the protein CASGSPGQNYGYTF.

The chain links TRBV10-3 to TRBJ1-1; TRBD1 might be the D (5 bases). The CDR3 is 10 amino acids. The germline V gene encodes CDR1 ENHRY and CDR2 SYGVKD. V gave up 7 bases and J gave up 8 bases, with 8 bases separating them. This chain's CDR3 is CAINQGEAFF. CDR3 in DNA: TGTGCCATCAACCAGGGCGAAGCTTTCTTT.

This clonotype has a count of ten or more. The chain carries TRBV29-1 and TRBJ2-5; D not resolved. The length of the CDR3 is 10 residues. Trimming cost V 4 bases and J 9 bases, with 9 bases left between them. Germline V gene sequence: CDR1 SQVTM, CDR2 ANQGSEA. For the CDR3, the DNA is TGCAGCGTTGTATACGAAGCCCAGTACTTC. Protein product: CSVVYEAQYF.

The chain joins TRBV7-9 to TRBJ2-3; 7 bases agree with TRBD2. The germline gives CDR1 SEHNR, CDR2 FQNEAQ (reference sequence). The length of the CDR3 is 15 residues. Unmatched junction bases numbered 3, after V lost 3 bases and J lost 0 bases. CDR3 protein: CASSLASGSTDTQYF. Here the CDR3 DNA reads TGTGCCAGCAGCTTGGCTAGCGGAAGCACAGATACGCAGTATTTT. The variable domain in full, with the rest retrieved from reference TRBV7-9 and TRBJ2-3, is DTGVSQNPRHKITKRGQNVTFRCDPISEHNRLYWYRQTLGQGPEFLTYFQNEAQLEKSRLLSDRFSAERPKGSFSTLEIQRTEQGDSAMYLCASSLASGSTDTQYFGPGTRLTVL.

The table lists this clonotype with many counts. The chain uses TRBV29-1 and TRBJ2-6; 8 bases fit TRBD2. The CDR3 sequence is 16 residues long. V dropped 1 base and J dropped 2; count of bases not matched to a gene: 4. Germline CDR1 and CDR2: SQVTM and ANQGSEA. This CDR3 is CSVEGGGGTGANVLTF. The DNA of the CDR3 is TGCAGCGTTGAAGGGGGCGGGGGGACTGGGGCCAACGTCCTGACTTTC.

This clonotype was recorded once. The chain joins TRBV24-1 to TRBJ1-5, with 9 nucleotides matching TRBD1. V lost 4 bases, J lost 3 bases, and 6 bases stayed unmatched. The CDR3 is 16 residues long. Germline V lookup: CDR1 KGHDR, CDR2 SFDVKD. In nucleotides, the CDR3 is TGTGCCACCAGTGACATGGGACAGGGCGTCAATCAGCCCCAGCATTTT. It is translated as CATSDMGQGVNQPQHF.